The sequence of this T cell receptor (beta chain) was determined in a study of OX40 agonist ivuxolimab in advanced cancers. The data were produced by immunoSEQ multiplex PCR, yet TCRdb's version contains in-frame clones alone and is incomplete. The sample lists approximately 77,000 clones, about 92% occurring once. This CDR3 is built from 14 residues. Trimming took 0 bases from V and 2 from J, leaving 6 bases between them. CDR1 and CDR2 (germline): KGHSH, LQKENI. The count of this clone is one. The sample in question was CD4+ or CD8+ T cells sorted from blood, obtained in a trial of the OX40 agonist ivuxolimab. This TCR was recovered from an adult with an advanced solid tumor such as melanoma, head and neck, liver or kidney cancer. This sequence joins TRBV18 and TRBJ2-3, with D possibly being TRBD1 (5 bases). For the CDR3, the DNA is TGTGCCAGCTCACCACCAGGGGACACAGATACGCAGTATTTT. Translation: CASSPPGDTDTQYF.